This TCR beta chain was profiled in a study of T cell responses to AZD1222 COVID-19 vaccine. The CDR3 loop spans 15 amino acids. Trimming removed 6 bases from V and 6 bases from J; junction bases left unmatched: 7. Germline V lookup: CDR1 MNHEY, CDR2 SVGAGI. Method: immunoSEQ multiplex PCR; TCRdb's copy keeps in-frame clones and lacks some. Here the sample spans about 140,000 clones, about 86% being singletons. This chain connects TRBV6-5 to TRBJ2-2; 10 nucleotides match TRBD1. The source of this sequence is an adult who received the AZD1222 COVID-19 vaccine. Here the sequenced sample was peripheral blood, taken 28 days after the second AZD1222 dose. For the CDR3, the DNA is TGTGCCAGCAGATCCCCCGGGACAGGGGCCGGGGAGCTGTTTTTT. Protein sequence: CASRSPGTGAGELFF.